One T cell receptor beta chain is described in this entry. V was pared by 3 bases and J by 2 bases, with 7 bases between. Germline loops: CDR1 LNHNV, CDR2 YYDKDF (reference sequence). The CDR3 runs 13 residues. The data are from a study of CD8+CD57+ T cells in acquired aplastic anemia. It was genomic DNA that served as the template for profiling TCR beta VDJ and CDR3. TCRdb passed the reads through MiXCR, listing each CDR3 protein once. The sample shows approximately 80,000 distinct CDR3 sequences, roughly 70% of them seen only once. Selection for sequencing was limited to patients who had shown CD8+CD57+ cell expansion by flow cytometry.

The origin of this receptor is a human donor with aplastic anemia. Sequenced material: sorted CD4+, CD8+, or CD8+CD57+ T cells (not recorded which) from PBMCs. V gene TRBV15 combines with J gene TRBJ1-1; D is ambiguous. The CDR3 DNA follows: TGTGCCACCAGCAGGGACGGTAACACTGAAGCTTTCTTT. It specifies CATSRDGNTEAFF.